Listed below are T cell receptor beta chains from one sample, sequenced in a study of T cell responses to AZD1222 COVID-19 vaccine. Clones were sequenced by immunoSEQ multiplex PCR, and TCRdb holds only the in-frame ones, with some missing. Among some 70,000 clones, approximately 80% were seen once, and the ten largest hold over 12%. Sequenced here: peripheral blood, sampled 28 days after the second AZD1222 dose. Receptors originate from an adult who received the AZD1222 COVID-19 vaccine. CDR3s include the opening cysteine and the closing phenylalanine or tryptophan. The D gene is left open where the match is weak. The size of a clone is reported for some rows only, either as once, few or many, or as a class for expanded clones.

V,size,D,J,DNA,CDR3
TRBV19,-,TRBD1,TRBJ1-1,TGTGCCAGTAGTATGACGGGACAGGGTCAGAGCACTGAAGCTTTCTTT,CASSMTGQGQSTEAFF
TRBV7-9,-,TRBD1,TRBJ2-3,TGTGCCAGCAGACCTCCGGGACAGATCACAGATACGCAGTATTTT,CASRPPGQITDTQYF
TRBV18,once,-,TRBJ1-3,TGTGCCAGCTCACCACGGACGGAGGGAAACACCATATATTTT,CASSPRTEGNTIYF
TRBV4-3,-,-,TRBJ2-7,TGCGCCAGCAGCCATAATTATCGGCCAGGGAAAACCTACGAGCAGTACTTC,CASSHNYRPGKTYEQYF
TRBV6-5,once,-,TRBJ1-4,TGTGCCAGCAGTTACTCGTACGGTCTTAATGAAAAACTGTTTTTT,CASSYSYGLNEKLFF
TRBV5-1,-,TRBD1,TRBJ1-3,TGCGCCAGCAGCTCCGGGACAGACGGGAACACCATATATTTT,CASSSGTDGNTIYF
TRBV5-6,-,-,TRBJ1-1,TGTGCCAGCAGCAGGACCCCGGTAGAGGGAACTGAAGCTTTCTTT,CASSRTPVEGTEAFF
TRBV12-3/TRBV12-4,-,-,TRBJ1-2,TGTGCCAGCAGTGGGGGAAGGTATGGCTACACCTTC,CASSGGRYGYTF
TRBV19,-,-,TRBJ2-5,TGTGCCAGTAGTATCGGCTACCAAGAGACCCAGTACTTC,CASSIGYQETQYF
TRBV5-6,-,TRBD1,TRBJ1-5,TGTGCCAGCAGCTTCACGCAGGGGGCCATCAATAGCAATCAGCCCCAGCATTTT,CASSFTQGAINSNQPQHF
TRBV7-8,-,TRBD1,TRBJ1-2,TGTGCCAGCAGCCCAAGGGCAGGGGGCGGCTATGGCTACACCTTC,CASSPRAGGGYGYTF
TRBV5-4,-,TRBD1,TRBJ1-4,TGTGCCAGCAGCTTTGGGACAGGGCTTGAAAAACTGTTTTTT,CASSFGTGLEKLFF
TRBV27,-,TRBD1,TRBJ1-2,TGTGCCAGCAGTCCGCAGGGGGCCTACTATGGCTACACCTTC,CASSPQGAYYGYTF
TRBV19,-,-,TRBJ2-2,TGTGCCAGTAGTATTGGGGTTGGCGTCACCGGGGAGCTGTTTTTT,CASSIGVGVTGELFF
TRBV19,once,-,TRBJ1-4,TGTGCCAGTACCAGGCTGGGTACTAATGAAAAACTGTTTTTT,CASTRLGTNEKLFF
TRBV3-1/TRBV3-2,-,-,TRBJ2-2,TGTGCCAGCAGCAAACCTAGGGGAGACTCAAGTAGCACCGGGGAGCTGTTTTTT,CASSKPRGDSSSTGELFF
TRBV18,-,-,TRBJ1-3,TGTGCCAGCTCAGCCCAGGGGTTGGTGAGCTCTGGAAACACCATATATTTT,CASSAQGLVSSGNTIYF
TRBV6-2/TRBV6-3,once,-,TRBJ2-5,TGTGCCAGCAGCACCGTTGGGGCGGTAAAAGAGACCCAGTACTTC,CASSTVGAVKETQYF
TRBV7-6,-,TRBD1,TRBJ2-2,TGTGCCAGCAGCTTAGAGACAACGGGACAGGGGAACACCGGGGAGCTGTTTTTT,CASSLETTGQGNTGELFF
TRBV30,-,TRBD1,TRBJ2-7,TGTGCCTGGAGTTACGGACAGGGGCCCTACGAGCAGTACTTC,CAWSYGQGPYEQYF
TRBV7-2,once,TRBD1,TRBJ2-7,TGTGCCAGCAGCTTACGACAGGGGTTAACCTACGAGCAGTGCTTC,CASSLRQGLTYEQCF
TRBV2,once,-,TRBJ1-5,TGTGCCAGCAGTGAATATAGCAATCAGCCCCAGCATTTT,CASSEYSNQPQHF
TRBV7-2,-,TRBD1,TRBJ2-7,TGTGCCAGCAGCTTAGCCAGGGGGTACGAGCAGTACTTC,CASSLARGYEQYF
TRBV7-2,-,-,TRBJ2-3,TGTGCCAGCAGCTCACCGGGCCGGACAGCGAGGGAAACAGATACGCAGTATTTT,CASSSPGRTARETDTQYF
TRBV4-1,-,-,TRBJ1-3,TGCGCCAGCAGCCAAGTCTCGGACAGCGACTACTCTGGAAACACCATATATTTT,CASSQVSDSDYSGNTIYF
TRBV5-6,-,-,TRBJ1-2,TGTGCCAGCAGCTTGCTCACAGCCATAAATGGCTACACCTTC,CASSLLTAINGYTF
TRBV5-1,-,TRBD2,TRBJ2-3,TGCGCCAGCAGCGCTAGCGGGGGGGGCACAGATACGCAGTATTTT,CASSASGGGTDTQYF
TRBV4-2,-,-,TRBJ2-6,TGTGCCAGCAGCCAAGAACGTCGGGGGCCTGGGGCCAACGTCCTGACTTTC,CASSQERRGPGANVLTF
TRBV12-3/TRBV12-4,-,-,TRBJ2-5,TGTGCCAGCAGGATGGGAATCGGGCAGACCCAGTACTTC,CASRMGIGQTQYF
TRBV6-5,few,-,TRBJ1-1,TGTGCCAGCAGTTATACAGGGAAGGCTGAAGCTTTCTTT,CASSYTGKAEAFF
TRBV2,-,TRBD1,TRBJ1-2,TGTGCCAGCAGAGGACAGGGGATTAGCTATGGCTACACCTTC,CASRGQGISYGYTF
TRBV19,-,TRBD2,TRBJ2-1,TGTGCCAGTAGGAGAACTAGCGGGGACAGTGAGCAGTTCTTC,CASRRTSGDSEQFF
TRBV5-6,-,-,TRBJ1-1,TGTGCCAGCAGCTTGACAGGGCCAGGCACTGAAGCTTTCTTT,CASSLTGPGTEAFF
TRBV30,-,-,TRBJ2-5,TGTGCCTGGAGTCTGGGGGGGGGCTCCTTCCAAGAGACCCAGTACTTC,CAWSLGGGSFQETQYF
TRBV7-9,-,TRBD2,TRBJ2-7,TGTGCCAGCAGCTTAGCGATAAGCGGGGGGGCCTACGAGCAGTACTTC,CASSLAISGGAYEQYF
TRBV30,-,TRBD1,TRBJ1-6,TGTGCCTGGACCCCGAACAAACGGGACAGGGGGACCTCCTATAATTCACCCCTCCACTTT,CAWTPNKRDRGTSYNSPLHF
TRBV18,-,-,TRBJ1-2,TGTGCCAGCTCACCGGAGGGTACGGACTATGGCTACACCTTC,CASSPEGTDYGYTF
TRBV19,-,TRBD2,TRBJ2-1,TGTGCCAGTAGTTCAACCGGGACTAGCCAAGCGCAGTTCTTC,CASSSTGTSQAQFF
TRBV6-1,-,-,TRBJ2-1,TGTGCCAGCAGTGAGTATAGCTTGGGATACAATGAGCAGTTCTTC,CASSEYSLGYNEQFF
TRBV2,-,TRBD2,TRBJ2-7,TGTGCCAGCAGTACCGGGGGGTTAGCCTACGAGCAGTACTTC,CASSTGGLAYEQYF
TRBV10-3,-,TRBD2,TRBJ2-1,TGTGCCATCAGAGAGTCTCGGGCGGGGGGATACAATGAGCAGTTCTTC,CAIRESRAGGYNEQFF
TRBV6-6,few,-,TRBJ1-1,TGTGCCAGCAGTCCTACGTATGGGCCGGCAGGCGGGAACACTGAAGCTTTCTTT,CASSPTYGPAGGNTEAFF
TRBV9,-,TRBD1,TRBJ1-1,TGTGCCAGCAGCGTAGGGACAGGGTTTGGGTCTGAAGCTTTCTTT,CASSVGTGFGSEAFF
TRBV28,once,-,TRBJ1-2,TGTGCCAGCAGTCTGGGGCAGGTGAATGGCTACACCTTC,CASSLGQVNGYTF
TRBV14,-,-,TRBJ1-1,TGTGCCACAGGGAACACTGAAGCTTTCTTT,CATGNTEAFF
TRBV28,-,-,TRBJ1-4,TGTGCCAGCAGTTTCCCAGGAGTCGGGAAACTGTTTTTT,CASSFPGVGKLFF
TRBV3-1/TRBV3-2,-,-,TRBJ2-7,TGTGCCAGCAGCCAAGCCAGACGGCAGTACTTC,CASSQARRQYF
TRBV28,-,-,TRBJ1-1,TGTGCCGCCGGGACGATTGAGGAAGCTTTCTTT,CAAGTIEEAFF
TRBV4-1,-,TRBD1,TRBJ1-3,TGCGCCAGCAGCGCCCACCACAGGGACAGCTCTGGAAACACCATATATTTT,CASSAHHRDSSGNTIYF
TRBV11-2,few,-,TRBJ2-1,TGTGCCAGCAGCCCCCTCAAGGGGGGGGCTAGTGAGCAGTTCTTC,CASSPLKGGASEQFF
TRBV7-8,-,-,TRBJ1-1,TGTGCCAGCAGCTTTCAGCCCTCCACTGAAGCTTTCTTT,CASSFQPSTEAFF
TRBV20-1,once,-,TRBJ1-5,TGCAGTGCTAGTGGGGGACGCAATCAGCCCCAGCATTTT,CSASGGRNQPQHF
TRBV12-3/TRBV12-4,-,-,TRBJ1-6,TGTGCCAGCAGTTTATCGGACTCACCCCTCCACTTT,CASSLSDSPLHF
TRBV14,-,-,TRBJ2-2,TGTGCCAGCAGTTCCGGGACAATTTTTACCGGGGAGCTGTTTTTT,CASSSGTIFTGELFF
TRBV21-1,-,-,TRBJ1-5,TGTGCCAGAGTAAGACACTTAGGTCGCAATCAGCCCCAGCATTTT,CARVRHLGRNQPQHF
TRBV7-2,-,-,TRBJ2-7,TGTGCCAGCAGCTTAGGACCGGTCTATTTCGAGCAGTACTTC,CASSLGPVYFEQYF